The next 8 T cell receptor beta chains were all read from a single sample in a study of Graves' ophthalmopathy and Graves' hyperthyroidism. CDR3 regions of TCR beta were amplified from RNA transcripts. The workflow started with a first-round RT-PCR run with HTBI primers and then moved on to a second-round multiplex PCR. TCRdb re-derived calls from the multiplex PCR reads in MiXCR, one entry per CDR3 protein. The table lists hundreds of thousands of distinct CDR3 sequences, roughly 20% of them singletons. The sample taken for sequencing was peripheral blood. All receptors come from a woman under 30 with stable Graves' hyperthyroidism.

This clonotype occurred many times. Written as DNA, the CDR3 is TGCAGTGCTAAAACTAGCCTTAAGGACACCGGGGAGCTGTTTTTT. This translates into CSAKTSLKDTGELFF. This sequence joins TRBV20-1 and TRBJ2-2, with a weak D call TRBD2 (6 bases). Germline-derived CDR1 and CDR2 are DFQATT and SNEGSKA (reference sequence). The CDR3 extends over 15 amino acids. The V end lost 4 bases, the J end lost 3 bases, and 15 bases lay between the germline ends.

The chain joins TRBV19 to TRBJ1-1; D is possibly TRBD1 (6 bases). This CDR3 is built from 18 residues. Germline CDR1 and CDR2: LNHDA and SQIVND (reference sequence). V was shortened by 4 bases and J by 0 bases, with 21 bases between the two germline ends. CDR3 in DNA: TGTGCCAGTAGTAAGGGGGGTCCCGGGACGGTTTTGAACACTGAAGCTTTCTTT. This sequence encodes CASSKGGPGTVLNTEAFF.

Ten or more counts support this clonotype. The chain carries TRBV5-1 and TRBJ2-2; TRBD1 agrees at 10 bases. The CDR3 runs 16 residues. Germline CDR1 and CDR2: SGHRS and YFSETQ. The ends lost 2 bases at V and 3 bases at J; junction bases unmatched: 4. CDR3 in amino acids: CASSFRQGAYTGELFF. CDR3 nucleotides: TGCGCCAGCAGCTTCAGACAGGGGGCCTACACCGGGGAGCTGTTTTTT.

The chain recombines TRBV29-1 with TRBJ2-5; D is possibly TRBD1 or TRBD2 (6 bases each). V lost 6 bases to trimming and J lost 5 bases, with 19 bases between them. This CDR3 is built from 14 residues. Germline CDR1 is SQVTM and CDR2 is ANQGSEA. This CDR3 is CSVEGQDWRETQYF. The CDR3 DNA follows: TGCAGCGTGGAGGGACAAGACTGGCGGGAGACCCAGTACTTC.

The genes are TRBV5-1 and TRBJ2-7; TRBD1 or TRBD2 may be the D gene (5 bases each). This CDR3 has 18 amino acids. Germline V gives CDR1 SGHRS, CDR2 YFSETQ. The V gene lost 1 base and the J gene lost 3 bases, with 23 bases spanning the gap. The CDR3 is CASSLWGYRASGSYEQYF. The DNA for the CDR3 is TGCGCCAGCAGCTTGTGGGGGTACCGGGCCTCAGGGAGCTACGAGCAGTACTTC.

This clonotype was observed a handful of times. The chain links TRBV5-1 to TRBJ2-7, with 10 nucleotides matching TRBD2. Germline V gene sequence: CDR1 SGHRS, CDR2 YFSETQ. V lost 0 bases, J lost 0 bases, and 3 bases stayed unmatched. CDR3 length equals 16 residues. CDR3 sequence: CASSLAASGSSYEQYF. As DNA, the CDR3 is TGCGCCAGCAGCTTGGCCGCTAGCGGGAGCTCCTACGAGCAGTACTTC.

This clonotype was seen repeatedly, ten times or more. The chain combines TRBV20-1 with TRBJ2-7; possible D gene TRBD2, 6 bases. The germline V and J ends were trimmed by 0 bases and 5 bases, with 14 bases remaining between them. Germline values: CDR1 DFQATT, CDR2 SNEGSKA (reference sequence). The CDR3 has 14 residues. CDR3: CSARDETSEHEQYF. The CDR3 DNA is TGCAGTGCTAGAGATGAGACTAGTGAGCACGAGCAGTACTTC.

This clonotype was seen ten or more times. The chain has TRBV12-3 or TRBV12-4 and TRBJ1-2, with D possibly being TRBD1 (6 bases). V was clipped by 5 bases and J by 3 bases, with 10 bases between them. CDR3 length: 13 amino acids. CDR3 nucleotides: TGTGCCAGCAGTGTACAGGGAGACTATGGCTACACCTTC. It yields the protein CASSVQGDYGYTF.